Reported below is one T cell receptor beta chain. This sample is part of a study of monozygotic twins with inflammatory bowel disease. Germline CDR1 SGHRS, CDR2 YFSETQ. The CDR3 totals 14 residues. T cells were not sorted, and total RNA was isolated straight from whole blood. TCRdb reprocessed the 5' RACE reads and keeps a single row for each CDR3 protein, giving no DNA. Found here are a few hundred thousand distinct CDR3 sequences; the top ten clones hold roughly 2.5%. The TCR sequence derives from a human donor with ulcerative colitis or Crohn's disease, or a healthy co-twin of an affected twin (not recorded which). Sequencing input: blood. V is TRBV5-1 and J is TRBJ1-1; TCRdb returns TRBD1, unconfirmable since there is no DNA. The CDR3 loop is CASQDSRLNTEAFF.